This T cell receptor (beta chain) emerged from a study of cytomegalovirus exposure and HLA in healthy donors. General study findings and limits: The HLA-A and HLA-B alleles of most subjects were reportedly predicted accurately from TCR beta sequences. Judged likely to be a sequencing artifact was a cluster of highly shared sequence variants.

To note about this clone: Its antigen is not identified.

Donors likely had unrecorded immune exposures despite being nominally healthy when sampled. Both 60 Vbeta primers and 13 Jbeta primers went into the PCR. Generated by immunoSEQ multiplex PCR, the TCRdb table keeps only in-frame clones and is missing some. This table has roughly 300,000 clones, roughly 89% appearing once. This receptor was obtained from a man aged 35 to 55 in good health and CMV-seropositive. Sequenced input: PBMCs.

The CDR3 coding sequence is TGCGCCAGCAGCTTGGAAGCGGGGGCCGCCGGGGAGCTGTTTTTT. This codes for CASSLEAGAAGELFF. The V call is TRBV5-1, the J call TRBJ2-2; 8 bases agree with TRBD2. The CDR3 spans 15 residues. Trimming took 0 bases from V and 6 from J; bases not matched to a gene: 4. In germline, CDR1 is SGHRS, CDR2 YFSETQ.